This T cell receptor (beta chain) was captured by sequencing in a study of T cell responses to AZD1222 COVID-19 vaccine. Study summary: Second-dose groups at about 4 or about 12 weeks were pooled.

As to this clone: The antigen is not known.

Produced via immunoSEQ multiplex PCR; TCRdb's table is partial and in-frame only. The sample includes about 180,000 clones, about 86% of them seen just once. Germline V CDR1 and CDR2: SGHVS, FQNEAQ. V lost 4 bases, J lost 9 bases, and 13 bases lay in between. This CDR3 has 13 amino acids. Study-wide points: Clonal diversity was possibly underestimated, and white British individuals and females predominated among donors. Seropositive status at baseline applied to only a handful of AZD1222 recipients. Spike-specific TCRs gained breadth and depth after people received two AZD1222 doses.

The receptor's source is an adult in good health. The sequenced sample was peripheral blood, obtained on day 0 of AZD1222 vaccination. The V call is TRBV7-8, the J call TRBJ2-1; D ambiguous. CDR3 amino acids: CASSSLRYSEQFF. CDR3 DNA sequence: TGTGCCAGCAGCTCCTTAAGGTACTCTGAGCAGTTCTTC.